This TCR beta chain was profiled in a study of OX40 agonist ivuxolimab in advanced cancers. The table came from immunoSEQ multiplex PCR; TCRdb's copy has only in-frame clones and leaves some out. Counted here are over 95,000 clones, roughly four fifths occurring once; the ten biggest clones make up more than 1.1%. This clone was recorded a few times. This receptor was taken from an adult with an advanced solid tumor such as melanoma, head and neck, liver or kidney cancer. This specimen consisted of CD4+ or CD8+ T cells sorted from blood, obtained in a trial of the OX40 agonist ivuxolimab.

The CDR3 spells CASKKTTDSPLHF. CDR3 nucleotides: TGTGCCAGCAAAAAGACCACAGATTCACCCCTCCACTTT. The J gene is TRBJ1-6, the V gene TRBV2; D is unclear. Germline V CDR1 and CDR2: SNHLY, FYNNEI. Trimming removed 7 bases at V and 8 bases at J, with 12 bases between. The CDR3 has 13 amino acids.